These 4 T cell receptor beta chains came from one sample sequenced in a study of cytomegalovirus exposure and HLA in healthy donors. The PCR contained 60 Vbeta and 13 Jbeta primers. Assay used: immunoSEQ multiplex PCR; TCRdb lists only in-frame clones, some missing. The data show under 110,000 clones, with 65% to 75% seen just once and 1.5% to 2% held by the top ten. The sequenced sample was PBMCs. The receptors here all came from a woman in her 40s in good health and CMV-seronegative.

The rearrangement uses TRBV19 and TRBJ1-2; 7 bases are a match to TRBD1. Germline V gene sequence: CDR1 LNHDA, CDR2 SQIVND (reference sequence). The CDR3 has 17 amino acids. Trimming removed 5 bases from V and 2 bases from J; junction bases left unmatched: 14. The DNA for the CDR3 is TGTGCCAGTAGTCAGATCGCACTGGACAGGAGAAACTATGGCTACACCTTC. Its translation is CASSQIALDRRNYGYTF.

The V call is TRBV7-8, the J call TRBJ2-7, with D possibly matching TRBD2 (5 bases). There are 13 residues in the CDR3. V lost 5 bases, J lost 1 base, and 9 bases lay in between. From germline, CDR1 is SGHVS and CDR2 FQNEAQ. This chain's CDR3 is CASSHGLSYEQYF. DNA of the CDR3: TGTGCCAGCAGCCACGGACTGTCCTACGAGCAGTACTTC.

J is TRBJ2-7 and V is TRBV2, with a tentative D call TRBD2 (6 bases). Germline V gene data show CDR1 as SNHLY and CDR2 as FYNNEI. Trimming pared 2 bases from V and 1 base from J, leaving 12 bases between. CDR3 length: 15 residues. The CDR3 DNA sequence: TGTGCCAGCAGTGAATGGACGGGAGAGTCCTACGAGCAGTACTTC. Its translation is CASSEWTGESYEQYF.

The chain links TRBV11-3 to TRBJ2-3; 11 nucleotides match TRBD2. The V gene end was trimmed by 5 bases and the J gene end by 8 bases; junction bases not matched to a gene: 9. Germline V gene lookup returns CDR1 SGHNT and CDR2 YENEEA. The CDR3 has 15 residues. The DNA of the CDR3 is TGTGCCAGCAGCCAGGGTGAGCTAGCGGGAGGTACGCAGTATTTT. It codes for CASSQGELAGGTQYF.